Following are 25 T cell receptor beta chains from one sample sequenced in a study of T cell repertoires in ileal Crohn's disease. Time point noted: inflamed ileum from the surgical specimen. The assay was immunoSEQ multiplex PCR, and TCRdb's table has in-frame clones only and misses some. Among 16,000 or so clones listed, more than 90% were seen once. Sequencing used ileal tissue. The receptors were gathered from an adult with Crohn's disease.

This clone was detected only once. V and J are TRBV15 and TRBJ2-3, with TRBD1 matching over 7 bases. This CDR3 region has 16 residues. V shed 1 base, J shed 2 bases, and the junction held 6 bases outside the gene matches. Germline values: CDR1 LNHNV, CDR2 YYDKDF (reference sequence). In nucleotides, the CDR3 is TGTGCCACCAGCAGAGTGGGACAGAAGTACACAGATACGCAGTATTTT. Translated: CATSRVGQKYTDTQYF.

The CDR3 protein is CASSPYRGGSYEQYF. The CDR3 bases are TGTGCCAGCAGTCCCTACAGGGGGGGGTCCTACGAGCAGTACTTC. This rearrangement joins TRBV28 to TRBJ2-7, with a weak D call TRBD1 (8 bases). The CDR3 contains 15 residues. Between the trimmed V and J ends, which lost 5 bases and 1 base, there was a span of 15 bases. The germline V gene encodes CDR1 MDHEN and CDR2 SYDVKM.

This chain connects TRBV6-5 to TRBJ1-1; TRBD1 aligns across 9 bases. The CDR3 runs 11 residues. CDR1 is MNHEY and CDR2 is SVGAGI in the germline V gene. The V and J ends lost 6 bases and 7 bases, in that order; junction bases with no gene match: 0. The CDR3 region has the DNA TGTGCCAGCAGGGGACAGGGTGAAGCTTTCTTT. This codes for CASRGQGEAFF.

V usage is TRBV28 and J usage is TRBJ2-3, with TRBD1 identical over 9 bases. Trimming cost V 6 bases and J 2 bases; bases outside gene matches: 6. CDR1 and CDR2 (germline): MDHEN, SYDVKM. The CDR3 is 15 residues long. CDR3: CASSQGQGNTDTQYF. CDR3 DNA: TGTGCCAGCAGCCAGGGACAGGGAAACACAGATACGCAGTATTTT.

The chain links TRBV5-6 to TRBJ1-1; no clear D. Between the trimmed V and J ends, which lost 2 bases and 1 base, there was a span of 3 bases. Germline assignment: CDR1 SGHDT and CDR2 YYEEEE. The CDR3 loop spans 12 amino acids. CDR3: CASSFKNTEAFF. CDR3 coding DNA: TGTGCCAGCAGCTTCAAGAACACTGAAGCTTTCTTT.

This rearrangement joins TRBV28 to TRBJ2-1; 10 bases match TRBD2. The ends lost 2 bases at V and 4 bases at J; junction bases unmatched: 8. Germline CDR1 is MDHEN and CDR2 is SYDVKM. This CDR3 is 17 amino acids long. In DNA, the CDR3 is TGTGCCAGCAGTTTAGCAGGTAGCGGGGGGACTTACAATGAGCAGTTCTTC. Translated: CASSLAGSGGTYNEQFF.

The rearrangement joins TRBV7-9 to TRBJ2-3; D call uncertain. This CDR3 has 14 amino acids. CDR1 and CDR2 from the germline V gene are SEHNR and FQNEAQ (reference sequence). Between the trimmed V and J ends, which lost 3 bases and 3 bases, there was a span of 10 bases. CDR3 bases: TGTGCCAGCAGCTTCGGGCTTGGAACAGATACGCAGTATTTT. Translating gives CASSFGLGTDTQYF.

J is TRBJ1-1 and V is TRBV2; 7 bases are a match to TRBD1. Germline trimming cut 6 bases from V and 4 bases from J; bases unmatched to any gene: 5. CDR1 is SNHLY, CDR2 FYNNEI, per germline. The length of the CDR3 is 13 residues. The CDR3 protein is CASSRQGSTEAFF. CDR3 nucleotides: TGTGCCAGCAGCCGACAGGGAAGCACTGAAGCTTTCTTT.

The chain couples TRBV7-6 to TRBJ2-1, with D tentatively TRBD1 (7 bases). The CDR3 sequence is 16 residues long. Germline values: CDR1 SGHVS, CDR2 FNYEAQ. The germline V and J ends were trimmed by 4 bases and 4 bases, with 17 bases remaining between them. CDR3 region: CASSSGAGGNYNEQFF. The CDR3 DNA is TGTGCCAGCAGCTCGGGGGCAGGGGGTAATTACAATGAGCAGTTCTTC.

The chain recombines TRBV6-6 with TRBJ2-6; D may be TRBD1 (5 bases). The CDR3 sequence is 15 residues long. Deletions cut 5 bases from V and 0 bases from J, with 8 bases between. From germline, CDR1 is MNHNY and CDR2 SVGAGI (reference sequence). CDR3 DNA: TGTGCCAGCAGTGCAGGGTACTCTGGGGCCAACGTCCTGACTTTC. Protein sequence: CASSAGYSGANVLTF.

The CDR3 spells CASSEWWREPYEQYF. In DNA form, the CDR3 reads TGTGCCAGCAGTGAATGGTGGCGGGAACCCTACGAGCAGTACTTC. V and J are TRBV2 and TRBJ2-7; perhaps TRBD2 as D (6 bases). There are 15 residues in the CDR3. Germline V gives CDR1 SNHLY, CDR2 FYNNEI. The V gene lost 2 bases and the J gene lost 2 bases, with 13 bases spanning the gap. The whole variable domain, remainder taken from reference TRBV2 and TRBJ2-7, is EPEVTQTPSHQVTQMGQEVILRCVPISNHLYFYWYRQILGQKVEFLVSFYNNEISEKSEIFDDQFSVERPDGSNFTLKIRSTKLEDSAMYFCASSEWWREPYEQYFGPGTRLTVT.

The J gene is TRBJ1-2, the V gene TRBV11-2, with TRBD1 as a possible D gene (5 bases). V dropped 7 bases and J dropped 7 bases, with 19 bases sitting between them. The CDR3 length is 14 residues. Germline V gives CDR1 SGHAT, CDR2 FQNNGV. The CDR3 DNA reads as TGTGCCAGCACAGGAAAGGGACTCTCGGGTGGCTACACCTTC. It specifies CASTGKGLSGGYTF.

This rearrangement joins TRBV5-6 to TRBJ2-5; 8 positions agree with TRBD1. The DNA end is more similar to TRBJ2-7, so the J call may be wrong. Germline CDR1 is SGHDT and CDR2 is YYEEEE. The CDR3 is 18 amino acids. CDR3 nucleotide sequence: TGTGCCAGCAGCTTGGAATTCTTTGGGACAGGAAATACCTACGAGCAGTACTTC. Residues: CASSLEFFGTGNTYEQYF.

This clone was seen only once. The V call is TRBV10-3, the J call TRBJ1-4; D is unclear. V lost 8 bases, J lost 7 bases, and 14 bases lay in between. Germline V gene lookup returns CDR1 ENHRY and CDR2 SYGVKD. This CDR3 has 13 amino acids. The CDR3 DNA sequence: TGTGCCATCGGCGACCGAGCTGGTGAAAAACTGTTTTTT. It codes for CAIGDRAGEKLFF.

V usage is TRBV25-1 and J usage is TRBJ1-4, with D uncertain. The CDR3 has 15 amino acids. The V gene's germline CDR1 is MGHDK and CDR2 SYGVNS. Trimming removed 5 bases from V and 4 bases from J, with 14 bases in between. CDR3 DNA: TGTGCCAGCAGTCAGTCCGGAGGAGGTAATGAAAAACTGTTTTTT. Residues: CASSQSGGGNEKLFF. Using reference TRBV25-1 and TRBJ1-4 for the parts outside the CDR3, the full variable domain is EADIYQTPRYLVIGTGKKITLECSQTMGHDKMYWYQQDPGMELHLIHYSYGVNSTEKGDLSSESTVSRIRTEHFPLTLESARPSHTSQYLCASSQSGGGNEKLFFGSGTQLSVL.

The genes are TRBV6-5 and TRBJ2-1; D may be TRBD2 (5 bases). The CDR3 is 12 residues long. V dropped 6 bases and J dropped 7 bases, with 10 bases sitting between them. Per germline, CDR1 MNHEY and CDR2 SVGAGI. In DNA, the CDR3 is TGTGCCAGCAGATCCTGGGAGAATGAGCAGTTCTTC. Amino acids: CASRSWENEQFF.

V and J are TRBV9 and TRBJ1-5; TRBD1 is a possible D gene (5 bases). The CDR3 is made up of 15 amino acids. V gave up 4 bases and J gave up 4 bases, with 15 bases separating them. The germline V gene encodes CDR1 SGDLS and CDR2 YYNGEE. The CDR3 DNA reads TGTGCCAGCAGCACTTCCTGGGGGGTAAATCAGCCCCAGCATTTT. It specifies CASSTSWGVNQPQHF.

The chain employs TRBV7-9 and TRBJ1-2; D ambiguous. Germline V lookup: CDR1 SEHNR, CDR2 FQNEAQ (reference sequence). The CDR3 has 14 amino acids. V lost 1 base and J lost 4, with 10 bases in between. The CDR3 here is CASSLETELYGYTF. DNA for the CDR3: TGTGCCAGCAGCTTAGAAACAGAACTCTATGGCTACACCTTC.

This chain joins TRBV6-1 and TRBJ2-7; no firm D call. There are 10 residues in the CDR3. V was cut by 6 bases and J by 4 bases, with 4 bases left in between. The germline CDR1 and CDR2 sequences are MNHNS and SASEGT. CDR3: CASREYEQYF. CDR3 bases: TGTGCCAGCAGGGAATACGAGCAGTACTTC.

CDR3 sequence reads: CASSLSPPAPDGYTF. In DNA, the CDR3 is TGTGCCAGCAGCTTGTCCCCGCCCGCACCGGATGGCTACACCTTC. This chain connects TRBV5-5 to TRBJ1-2; unclear D gene. The V end was cut by 1 base, the J end by 6 bases, with 16 bases between. The CDR3 is 15 residues long. CDR1 SGHKS and CDR2 YYEKEE come from the germline V gene (reference sequence). Using reference TRBV5-5 and TRBJ1-2 for the parts outside the CDR3, the full variable domain is DAGVTQSPTHLIKTRGQQVTLRCSPISGHKSVSWYQQVLGQGPQFIFQYYEKEERGRGNFPDRFSARQFPNYSSELNVNALLLGDSALYLCASSLSPPAPDGYTFGSGTRLTVV.

The J gene is TRBJ1-5, the V gene TRBV28; D gene ambiguous. Trimming removed 3 bases at V and 3 bases at J, with 15 bases between. This CDR3 is built from 16 residues. Germline values: CDR1 MDHEN, CDR2 SYDVKM. The CDR3 nucleotides read TGTGCCAGCAGTTTTGTCGACGGATGGTCCAATCAGCCCCAGCATTTT. It encodes CASSFVDGWSNQPQHF.

This chain links TRBV18 with TRBJ1-2, with a weak D call TRBD1 (5 bases). Trimming removed 10 bases at V and 3 bases at J, with 15 bases between. The CDR3 length is 13 residues. Germline V gene data show CDR1 as KGHSH and CDR2 as LQKENI. DNA for the CDR3: TGTGCCACCGGGGGGGGTCCCGACTATGGCTACACCTTC. Its protein product is CATGGGPDYGYTF. Filled out from reference TRBV18 and TRBJ1-2, the complete variable domain reads NAGVMQNPRHLVRRRGQEARLRCSPMKGHSHVYWYRQLPEEGLKFMVYLQKENIIDESGMPKERFSAEFPKEGPSILRIQQVVRGDSAAYFCATGGGPDYGYTFGSGTRLTVV.

This chain uses TRBV4-2 with TRBJ2-5; TRBD1 is a possible D gene (7 bases). CDR1 and CDR2 from the germline V gene are LGHNA and YNFKEQ. V lost 3 bases and J 2 bases, leaving 10 bases between the germline ends. This CDR3 contains 14 residues. The CDR3 region has the DNA TGTGCCAGCAGCCAGGAGGGACAGCAAGAGACCCAGTACTTC. This translates into CASSQEGQQETQYF.

The genes are TRBV18 and TRBJ2-3, with 9 bases fitting TRBD2. The ends lost 3 bases at V and 3 bases at J; junction bases unmatched: 4. The CDR3 covers 15 residues. CDR1 and CDR2 (germline): KGHSH, LQKENI. The CDR3, as DNA: TGTGCCAGCTCACCTTTAACTAGCGGGACAGATACGCAGTATTTT. This translates into CASSPLTSGTDTQYF.

This clone was detected once. The chain combines TRBV27 with TRBJ1-6, with 7 bases lining up with TRBD1. V was clipped by 4 bases and J by 7 bases; unmatched bases: 4. The germline gives CDR1 MNHEY, CDR2 SMNVEV (reference sequence). There are 14 residues in the CDR3. The CDR3 spells CASSSTGQNSPLHF. The DNA of the CDR3 is TGTGCCAGCAGTTCCACGGGACAGAATTCACCCCTCCACTTT.